The 17 T cell receptor beta chains in this list originate from one sample, sequenced in a study of regulatory T cells in long-lasting Graves disease. According to the study, TCR beta libraries were built with iRepertoire HTBI primers and CDR3-region Arm-PCR. TCRdb independently ran MiXCR on the multiplex PCR reads; one entry per CDR3 protein. The data contain over 450,000 distinct CDR3 sequences, roughly 21% of them singletons. Documented time point: persistent/refractory GD, antithyroid drugs over 5 years with positive TRAb. PBMC RNA was the source of the TCR library. The sequencing here drew on peripheral blood mononuclear cells (PBMCs), taken when the disease was refractory, from a patient treated with antithyroid drugs. Receptors originate from a female donor with Graves disease.

This clonotype was found many times. The J gene is TRBJ2-7, the V gene TRBV6-2 or TRBV6-3; a weak D match, TRBD2 (5 bases). Germline CDR1 MNHEY, CDR2 SVGEGT. CDR3 size: 15 residues. Trimming pared 2 bases from V and 0 bases from J, leaving 11 bases between. CDR3 DNA: TGTGCCAGCAGTTACGTACGGGGTCACTCCTACGAGCAGTACTTC. Translation gives CASSYVRGHSYEQYF.

In regard to this clonotype: As the CDR3 is not closed by the conserved phenylalanine or tryptophan, this likely results from a read error. The rearrangement joins TRBV6-1 to TRBJ1-2; the D gene is possibly TRBD1 (6 bases). The CDR3 spans 12 residues. With 6 bases removed from V and 8 bases from J, the gap between germline ends came to 13 bases. Germline CDR1 reads MNHNS; CDR2 reads SASEGT. The CDR3: CASRGGRDGYTL. The CDR3 DNA reads as TGTGCCAGCAGGGGGGGGCGCGACGGCTACACCCTC.

This chain uses TRBV13 with TRBJ2-3; 8 bases agree with TRBD1. The CDR3 totals 15 residues. The V segment lost 5 bases and the J segment 3 bases; nucleotides outside the gene matches: 7. CDR1 PRHDT and CDR2 FYEKMQ come from the germline V gene (reference sequence). In DNA form, the CDR3 reads TGTGCCAGCAGCCTGGACAGGGCGGTAACAGATACGCAGTATTTT. This encodes CASSLDRAVTDTQYF.

With respect to this clonotype: A much larger clone is a single base away; this may be a read error. The chain joins TRBV20-1 to TRBJ2-5; possible D gene TRBD1, 6 bases. The CDR3 spans 14 residues. CDR1 is DFQATT and CDR2 is SNEGSKA in the germline V gene (reference sequence). CDR3 DNA sequence: TGCAGTGCCAGACCAACAGGGCCCCCAGAGATCCAGTACTTC. Translating gives CSARPTGPPEIQYF.

The chain has TRBV4-1 and TRBJ1-4, with D tentatively TRBD1 (6 bases). Germline V gives CDR1 MGHRA, CDR2 YSYEKL. V dropped 0 bases and J dropped 0 bases, with 11 bases sitting between them. This CDR3 is 17 amino acids long. This chain's CDR3 is CASSQDLRTATNEKLFF. DNA of the CDR3: TGCGCCAGCAGCCAAGATCTGAGGACAGCAACTAATGAAAAACTGTTTTTT.

This clonotype was observed at least ten times. This sequence joins TRBV7-3 and TRBJ2-5; D not resolved. The germline V gene has CDR1 SGHTA and CDR2 FQGTGA. V was pared by 2 bases and J by 1 base, with 11 bases between. The CDR3 loop spans 15 amino acids. This CDR3 reads CASSLGPVTQETQYF. The CDR3 DNA sequence: TGTGCCAGCAGCTTAGGTCCAGTAACCCAAGAGACCCAGTACTTC.

J is TRBJ1-4 and V is TRBV30, with TRBD1 identical over 8 bases. The V segment lost 5 bases and the J segment 6 bases; nucleotides outside the gene matches: 8. Germline CDR1 and CDR2: GTSNPN and SVGIG (reference sequence). The CDR3 covers 14 residues. Written as DNA, the CDR3 is TGTGCCTGGGCCGGGACAGGAATGTATGAAAAACTGTTTTTT. It specifies CAWAGTGMYEKLFF.

This clonotype was observed many times. The chain uses TRBV28 and TRBJ1-4; TRBD1 aligns across 7 bases. The CDR3 runs 15 residues. With V trimmed by 6 bases and J by 7 bases, 11 bases remained unmatched. Germline assignment: CDR1 MDHEN and CDR2 SYDVKM. CDR3 DNA: TGTGCCAGCAGAAACCCCGGGACAGTCGGTGAAAAACTGTTTTTT. This codes for CASRNPGTVGEKLFF.

This clonotype was seen ten or more times. The chain has TRBV13 and TRBJ2-7; D gene unclear. V was cut by 4 bases and J by 4 bases, with 14 bases left in between. Germline lookup yields CDR1 PRHDT and CDR2 FYEKMQ (reference sequence). The CDR3 has 14 amino acids. The CDR3 region is CASSSGWEGYEQYF. The CDR3 bases are TGTGCCAGCAGCTCCGGGTGGGAAGGATACGAGCAGTACTTC. Based on the CDR3 plus reference TRBV13 and TRBJ2-7, the full variable domain is AAGVIQSPRHLIKEKRETATLKCYPIPRHDTVYWYQQGPGQDPQFLISFYEKMQSDKGSIPDRFSAQQFSDYHSELNMSSLELGDSALYFCASSSGWEGYEQYFGPGTRLTVT.

This clonotype has more than one count but fewer than ten. This chain links TRBV6-2 or TRBV6-3 with TRBJ2-7, with D possibly being TRBD2 (5 bases). The V and J ends lost 2 bases and 0 bases respectively, with 8 bases between them. This CDR3 is built from 14 residues. The germline V gene has CDR1 MNHEY and CDR2 SVGEGT. The CDR3 is CASSYVDSSYEQYF. CDR3 bases: TGTGCCAGCAGTTACGTGGACTCCTCCTACGAGCAGTACTTC.

This chain joins TRBV11-3 and TRBJ1-6; the D is unclear. V lost 6 bases, J lost 7 bases, and 7 bases lay in between. The germline CDR1 and CDR2 sequences are SGHNT and YENEEA. This CDR3 spans 12 amino acids. The CDR3 DNA reads TGTGCCAGCAGTGGTGTGAATTCACCCCTCCACTTT. Its translation: CASSGVNSPLHF.

This clonotype was picked up one time. The chain recombines TRBV4-1 with TRBJ1-1, with 11 bases identical to TRBD1. Trimming took 0 bases from V and 9 from J; bases not matched to a gene: 9. CDR1 MGHRA and CDR2 YSYEKL come from the germline V gene. The CDR3 contains 16 residues. The CDR3 region is CASSQEGGGTGGKAFF. The CDR3 DNA follows: TGCGCCAGCAGCCAAGAAGGGGGCGGGACAGGGGGAAAAGCTTTCTTT.

The CDR3 bases are TGTGCCAGCAGTTCCCCGGGACAAGGTGCCTATAACTATGGCTACACCTTC. Translation gives CASSSPGQGAYNYGYTF. This rearrangement joins TRBV28 to TRBJ1-2, with a possible D match to TRBD1 (6 bases). V lost 4 bases, J lost 1 base, and 19 bases lay in between. Germline CDR1 is MDHEN and CDR2 is SYDVKM. CDR3 length: 17 residues.

V and J are TRBV19 and TRBJ1-1, with 8 bases identical to TRBD1. The CDR3 has 13 amino acids. V was clipped by 7 bases and J by 4 bases; unmatched bases: 5. Looked up from germline, CDR1 is LNHDA and CDR2 is SQIVND (reference sequence). DNA for the CDR3: TGTGCCAGTATGATACAGGGGGGCACTGAAGCTTTCTTT. Its protein is CASMIQGGTEAFF.

In its sample, this clonotype was seen many times. The chain uses TRBV12-5 and TRBJ1-5; D gene uncertain. This CDR3 has 14 residues. Germline V lookup: CDR1 LGHNT, CDR2 FRNRAP. The V end lost 7 bases, the J end lost 6 bases, and 16 bases lay between the germline ends. The CDR3 reads CASAPPTWGQPQHF. For the CDR3, the DNA is TGTGCTAGTGCTCCGCCCACGTGGGGTCAGCCCCAGCATTTT. The variable domain in full, with the rest retrieved from reference TRBV12-5 and TRBJ1-5, is DARVTQTPRHKVTEMGQEVTMRCQPILGHNTVFWYRQTMMQGLELLAYFRNRAPLDDSGMPKDRFSAEMPDATLATLKIQPSEPRDSAVYFCASAPPTWGQPQHFGDGTRLSIL.

The rearrangement uses TRBV3-1 and TRBJ1-2; 10 bases are shared with TRBD1. The CDR3 totals 16 residues. The V and J ends lost 0 bases and 8 bases, in that order; junction bases with no gene match: 9. The germline V gene encodes CDR1 LGHDT and CDR2 YNNKEL (reference sequence). The CDR3 spells CASSQDLTGGYRGYTF. For the CDR3, the DNA is TGTGCCAGCAGCCAAGATCTGACAGGGGGCTATCGAGGCTACACCTTC.

This clonotype was detected many times. The V and J genes are TRBV20-1 and TRBJ2-5, with 7 bases identical to TRBD2. Germline V gene lookup returns CDR1 DFQATT and CDR2 SNEGSKA (reference sequence). V was pared by 3 bases and J by 3 bases, with 7 bases of the junction left unmatched. This CDR3 has 14 amino acids. The CDR3 region is CSASRAGLEETQYF. CDR3 coding DNA: TGCAGTGCTAGCCGAGCGGGACTTGAAGAGACCCAGTACTTC.